The 27 T cell receptor beta chains given below trace back to one sample, sequenced in a study of Graves' ophthalmopathy and Graves' hyperthyroidism. Amplification of the TCR beta CDR3 regions used RNA transcripts (as template). Second-round multiplex PCR came after a first-round RT-PCR that employed HTBI primers. TCRdb ran MiXCR on the multiplex PCR reads and lists one entry per CDR3 protein. The data hold about 740,000 distinct CDR3 sequences, with 40% observed a single time. The material sequenced was peripheral blood. The receptors were sampled from an adult man with Graves' ophthalmopathy.

The V gene is TRBV11-1, the J gene TRBJ1-2, with unresolved D. Per germline, CDR1 SGHAT and CDR2 FQDESV (reference sequence). Deletions cut 11 bases from V and 2 bases from J, with 12 bases between. The CDR3 length is 12 residues. DNA for the CDR3: TGTGCCTGGGGAGGCTGGAACTATGGCTACACCTTC. This translates into CAWGGWNYGYTF.

In DNA form, the CDR3 reads TGTGCCAGTTCCCTGTCTTGGGGGGCTTGGACTGAAGCTTTCTTT. This encodes CASSLSWGAWTEAFF. This chain uses TRBV19 with TRBJ1-1; maybe TRBD1 (6 bases). In germline, CDR1 is LNHDA, CDR2 SQIVND (reference sequence). The CDR3 has 15 amino acids. V lost 8 bases and J 5 bases, leaving 21 bases between the germline ends. Filled out from reference TRBV19 and TRBJ1-1, the complete variable domain reads DGGITQSPKYLFRKEGQNVTLSCEQNLNHDAMYWYRQDPGQGLRLIYYSQIVNDFQKGDIAEGYSVSREKKESFPLTVTSAQKNPTAFYLCASSLSWGAWTEAFFGQGTRLTVV.

The rearrangement links TRBV5-1 to TRBJ2-7, with TRBD1 identical over 9 bases. CDR1 is SGHRS and CDR2 is YFSETQ in the germline V gene. V was pared by 4 bases and J by 4 bases, with 6 bases of the junction left unmatched. This CDR3 contains 14 residues. CDR3 residues: CASSGRDRVYEQYF. The CDR3 coding sequence is TGCGCCAGCAGCGGCCGGGACAGGGTTTACGAGCAGTACTTC.

The gene calls are TRBV6-6 and TRBJ1-4; perhaps TRBD1 as D (5 bases). Trimming left V 2 bases short and J 8 bases short, with 12 bases between. This CDR3 comprises 14 residues. Germline CDR1 and CDR2: MNHNY and SVGAGI (reference sequence). DNA for the CDR3: TGTGCCAGCAGTTACCAGGGAACCTACGAAAAACTGTTTTTT. As protein: CASSYQGTYEKLFF.

There are a few counts of this clonotype. This chain joins TRBV7-9 and TRBJ2-5; 7 bases map to TRBD2. The CDR3 covers 14 residues. CDR1 SEHNR and CDR2 FQNEAQ come from the germline V gene (reference sequence). Trimming at V came to 4 bases and at J to 3 bases, leaving 5 bases not matched to a gene. DNA for the CDR3: TGTGCCAGCAGCTGGGGGGGATCGGAAGAGACCCAGTACTTC. It specifies CASSWGGSEETQYF.

This sequence joins TRBV2 and TRBJ1-4, with TRBD1 matching over 8 bases. After removal of 2 bases from V and 4 bases from J, the junction contained 9 bases not matched to a gene. Per the germline V gene, CDR1 is SNHLY and CDR2 is FYNNEI. The CDR3 has 17 residues. CDR3 in amino acids: CASSEFGQGRGNEKLFF. CDR3 DNA sequence: TGTGCCAGCAGTGAATTCGGACAGGGTCGTGGTAATGAAAAACTGTTTTTT. Using reference TRBV2 and TRBJ1-4 for the parts outside the CDR3, the full variable domain is EPEVTQTPSHQVTQMGQEVILRCVPISNHLYFYWYRQILGQKVEFLVSFYNNEISEKSEIFDDQFSVERPDGSNFTLKIRSTKLEDSAMYFCASSEFGQGRGNEKLFFGSGTQLSVL.

The rearrangement links TRBV20-1 to TRBJ2-5; TRBD2 agrees at 9 bases. The CDR3 runs 18 residues. J gave up 5 bases and V 4 bases, and 20 bases lay outside the gene matches. Germline assignment: CDR1 DFQATT and CDR2 SNEGSKA (reference sequence). CDR3 DNA sequence: TGCAGTGCTAAGCCTGGGGCTAGCGGGACCCTGAGACGGGAGACCCAGTACTTC. It yields the protein CSAKPGASGTLRRETQYF.

This clonotype has a count of ten or more. The chain joins TRBV24-1 to TRBJ1-5; D is possibly TRBD1 (6 bases). The germline CDR1 and CDR2 sequences are KGHDR and SFDVKD. V lost 4 bases and J 0 bases, leaving 15 bases between the germline ends. The CDR3 has 17 amino acids. The CDR3 is CATSDTSGTNSNQPQHF. CDR3 nucleotides: TGTGCCACCAGTGACACCTCCGGGACAAATAGCAATCAGCCCCAGCATTTT.

This clonotype was recorded a few times. This chain joins TRBV7-6 and TRBJ2-6, with 14 bases identical to TRBD2. The CDR3 covers 18 residues. V shed 4 bases, J shed 0 bases, and the junction held 2 bases outside the gene matches. Germline assignment: CDR1 SGHVS and CDR2 FNYEAQ. In nucleotides, the CDR3 is TGTGCCAGCAGCTCCGGACTAGCGGGGGGCTCTGGGGCCAACGTCCTGACTTTC. This encodes CASSSGLAGGSGANVLTF.

The chain uses TRBV10-3 and TRBJ2-2, with D possibly being TRBD1 (5 bases). V was shortened by 10 bases and J by 5 bases, with 14 bases between the two germline ends. CDR1 and CDR2 from the germline V gene are ENHRY and SYGVKD. The CDR3 is 13 amino acids. The CDR3 DNA is TGTGCCAGGCGTCAGGGTACAACCGGGGAGCTGTTTTTT. Amino acids: CARRQGTTGELFF.

The chain recombines TRBV25-1 with TRBJ2-7; 13 bases line up with TRBD2. J was trimmed by 5 bases and V by 6 bases; bases with no gene match: 7. The germline CDR1 and CDR2 sequences are MGHDK and SYGVNS. The CDR3 runs 15 residues. CDR3 DNA: TGTGCCAGCAGCCATCCGGGACTAGCGGGAAACGAGCAGTACTTC. It specifies CASSHPGLAGNEQYF.

This clonotype was seen ten or more times. The chain uses TRBV2 and TRBJ2-7; tentatively, D is TRBD2 (5 bases). V lost 3 bases, J lost 0 bases, and 12 bases lay in between. Germline loops: CDR1 SNHLY, CDR2 FYNNEI. The CDR3 is made up of 15 amino acids. The CDR3 bases are TGTGCCAGCAGTGAGGAGGCGGTTAGCTCCTACGAGCAGTACTTC. It specifies CASSEEAVSSYEQYF.

The chain joins TRBV29-1 to TRBJ1-1; D is unclear. The CDR3 length is 12 residues. V was trimmed by 8 bases and J by 1 base, leaving 11 bases between them. Germline V lookup: CDR1 SQVTM, CDR2 ANQGSEA. The CDR3 here is CSQVGKNTEAFF. The CDR3 nucleotides are TGCAGCCAAGTCGGCAAGAACACTGAAGCTTTCTTT.

The chain has TRBV6-1 and TRBJ2-7; D perhaps matches TRBD1 (6 bases). The V gene lost 4 bases and the J gene lost 5 bases, with 18 bases spanning the gap. Germline CDR1 is MNHNS and CDR2 is SASEGT. The CDR3 is made up of 15 amino acids. The CDR3 DNA follows: TGTGCCAGCAGTGTTAAAACAGGGTTTCTGGACGAGCAGTACTTC. Protein: CASSVKTGFLDEQYF.

Points on this clonotype: This may arise from a read error, as a much more abundant clone is one base away. The V call is TRBV7-2, the J call TRBJ2-6; 7 bases agree with TRBD2. The V gene's germline CDR1 is SGHTA and CDR2 FQGNSA. Trimming cost V 8 bases and J 3 bases; bases outside gene matches: 13. The CDR3 length is 17 residues. The CDR3 DNA reads as TGTGCCAGCGGCGGCACGGGGGGTTTAGGTGGGGCCAACGTCCTGACTTTC. This translates into CASGGTGGLGGANVLTF.

As regards this clonotype: Because it lacks the conserved phenylalanine or tryptophan at the end, this CDR3 is likely a read error. The chain combines TRBV11-2 with TRBJ1-6, with TRBD1 identical over 7 bases. The CDR3 spans 16 residues. Germline V CDR1 and CDR2: SGHAT, FQNNGV. V shed 3 bases and J 7 bases; nucleotides not matched to a gene: 9. DNA of the CDR3: TGTGCCAGCAGCTTCAATCCGACAGGGCTCAATTCACCCCTCCACCTT. It translates to CASSFNPTGLNSPLHL.

The gene calls are TRBV25-1 and TRBJ2-2, with a weak D call TRBD2 (6 bases). The CDR3 covers 13 residues. Germline CDR1 reads MGHDK; CDR2 reads SYGVNS. Trimming removed 11 bases at V and 5 bases at J, with 15 bases between. The CDR3 DNA is TGTGCCTGGAGTCTCCGGGGGACCGGGGAGCTGTTTTTT. Its protein is CAWSLRGTGELFF. Drawing the rest from reference TRBV25-1 and TRBJ2-2, the complete variable domain is EADIYQTPRYLVIGTGKKITLECSQTMGHDKMYWYQQDPGMELHLIHYSYGVNSTEKGDLSSESTVSRIRTEHFPLTLESARPSHTSQYLCAWSLRGTGELFFGEGSRLTVL.

The CDR3 here is CSLAYRVEYEQYF. The CDR3 DNA reads as TGCAGCTTAGCATACAGGGTCGAGTACGAGCAGTACTTC. The chain couples TRBV29-1 to TRBJ2-7; D possibly corresponds to TRBD1 (6 bases). The CDR3 has 13 residues. CDR1 is SQVTM and CDR2 is ANQGSEA in the germline V gene. V dropped 8 bases and J dropped 4 bases, with 18 bases sitting between them.

This clonotype occurred many times. V is TRBV19 and J is TRBJ1-2; D ambiguous. The ends were cut back, 9 bases at V and 4 bases at J, with 9 bases in the middle. Germline V lookup: CDR1 LNHDA, CDR2 SQIVND (reference sequence). This CDR3 is built from 11 residues. CDR3 nucleotide sequence: TGTGCCAGCCACAGCAGCTATGGCTACACCTTC. It codes for CASHSSYGYTF.

The chain is built from TRBV2 and TRBJ2-5, with D maybe TRBD2 (6 bases). The V gene's germline CDR1 is SNHLY and CDR2 FYNNEI. The CDR3 spans 12 residues. Trimming cost V 7 bases and J 5 bases, with 11 bases left between them. CDR3 sequence reads: CASKKEGETQYF. The DNA for the CDR3 is TGTGCCAGCAAAAAGGAGGGGGAGACCCAGTACTTC. Full variable domain (remainder filled in from reference TRBV2 and TRBJ2-5): EPEVTQTPSHQVTQMGQEVILRCVPISNHLYFYWYRQILGQKVEFLVSFYNNEISEKSEIFDDQFSVERPDGSNFTLKIRSTKLEDSAMYFCASKKEGETQYFGPGTRLLVL.

This clonotype was seen ten or more times. The chain combines TRBV2 with TRBJ1-5; D gene uncertain. Trimming removed 1 base from V and 9 bases from J, with 7 bases in between. The CDR3 sequence is 12 residues long. In germline, CDR1 is SNHLY, CDR2 FYNNEI. CDR3 nucleotides: TGTGCCAGCAGTGAAGAGTCTTGGCCCCAGCATTTT. This translates into CASSEESWPQHF.

This clonotype was counted between two and nine times. The chain links TRBV29-1 to TRBJ2-7; weak D call: TRBD2 (6 bases). Near its end, the DNA agrees better with TRBJ2-1, so the J call may be wrong. CDR1 is SQVTM and CDR2 is ANQGSEA in the germline V gene. This CDR3 comprises 12 residues. The DNA of the CDR3 is TGCAGCGTTGACCCAAGCGGGAATGAGCAGTTCTTC. Its translation: CSVDPSGNEQFF.

The chain recombines TRBV11-3 with TRBJ2-5; D perhaps matches TRBD1 (5 bases). The CDR3 runs 15 residues. Trimming removed 5 bases at V and 0 bases at J, with 13 bases between. The germline CDR1 and CDR2 sequences are SGHNT and YENEEA. CDR3 sequence (DNA): TGTGCCAGCAGCGCGAGGTCAGGGAACCAAGAGACCCAGTACTTC. This gives the protein CASSARSGNQETQYF.

This clonotype was detected ten times or more. The chain is built from TRBV9 and TRBJ2-5, with a weak D call TRBD1 (6 bases). Germline V gives CDR1 SGDLS, CDR2 YYNGEE. The V end was cut by 0 bases, the J end by 9 bases, with 9 bases between. There are 12 residues in the CDR3. CDR3 DNA: TGTGCCAGCAGCGTAGCACAGGGAGCCCAGTACTTC. This sequence encodes CASSVAQGAQYF. The variable domain in full, with the rest retrieved from reference TRBV9 and TRBJ2-5, is DSGVTQTPKHLITATGQRVTLRCSPRSGDLSVYWYQQSLDQGLQFLIQYYNGEERAKGNILERFSAQQFPDLHSELNLSSLELGDSALYFCASSVAQGAQYFGPGTRLLVL.

This clonotype was observed a single time. The rearrangement links TRBV29-1 to TRBJ2-3, with D perhaps given as TRBD1 or TRBD2 (6 bases each). V was trimmed by 2 bases and J by 5 bases, leaving 17 bases between them. The CDR3 loop spans 15 amino acids. The V gene's germline CDR1 is SQVTM and CDR2 ANQGSEA. The CDR3, as DNA: TGCAGCGTTGAATTAGGGGGGAGACGTGGAGATACGCAGTATTTT. Its protein is CSVELGGRRGDTQYF.

Remarks on this clonotype: One end of the junction fails to match germline, which may point to a read error. V gene TRBV5-6 combines with J gene TRBJ2-7; a weak D match, TRBD2 (5 bases). Germline V lookup: CDR1 SGHDT, CDR2 YYEEEE. The CDR3 consists of 12 residues. CDR3 nucleotides: TGTGTCAGCAGCACTCGACTATACGAGCAGTACTTC. This codes for CVSSTRLYEQYF.

This chain's CDR3 is CASSESRFKDYLFSYEQYF. DNA of the CDR3: TGCGCCAGCAGTGAGTCGAGATTCAAAGACTACCTCTTCTCCTACGAGCAGTACTTC. This chain uses TRBV4-3 with TRBJ2-7; tentative D call: TRBD2 (5 bases). Trimming stripped 6 bases from V and 0 bases from J, with 27 bases between. The CDR3 is made up of 19 amino acids. CDR1 is LGHNA and CDR2 is YSLEER in the germline V gene.